These 7 T cell receptor beta chains were all obtained from the same sample, sequenced in a study of blood T cell repertoires in COVID-19. Profiling relied on immunoSEQ multiplex PCR, and the TCRdb table lists in-frame clones only, not all of them. The sample contains approximately 160,000 clones, roughly 80% of which appear only once. Sequencing was carried out using PBMCs or T cells enriched from blood (not recorded which). These receptors originate from a woman aged 45-65 years who had recovered from COVID-19.

The chain joins TRBV7-2 to TRBJ2-2; D is perhaps TRBD1 (5 bases). Germline V gene sequence: CDR1 SGHTA, CDR2 FQGNSA. The CDR3 runs to 14 residues. V dropped 5 bases and J dropped 5 bases, with 12 bases sitting between them. The CDR3 nucleotides are TGTGCCAGCAGCAAACAGGCTTCGACCGGGGAGCTGTTTTTT. Protein: CASSKQASTGELFF.

This chain links TRBV19 with TRBJ1-1; D might be TRBD1 (5 bases). This CDR3 spans 11 amino acids. V was shortened by 9 bases and J by 11 bases, with 16 bases between the two germline ends. Germline CDR1 LNHDA, CDR2 SQIVND (reference sequence). DNA of the CDR3: TGTGCCAGCCTAAGGGGACTGCGCGCTTTCTTT. As protein: CASLRGLRAFF. The full variable domain, completed using reference TRBV19 and TRBJ1-1, is DGGITQSPKYLFRKEGQNVTLSCEQNLNHDAMYWYRQDPGQGLRLIYYSQIVNDFQKGDIAEGYSVSREKKESFPLTVTSAQKNPTAFYLCASLRGLRAFFGQGTRLTVV.

The V gene is TRBV2, the J gene TRBJ1-2; 9 bases agree with TRBD1. Germline CDR1 reads SNHLY; CDR2 reads FYNNEI. Losses at the gene ends were 7 bases for V and 5 bases for J; bases not matched to a gene: 8. The CDR3 is 14 amino acids. The CDR3 DNA follows: TGTGCCAGCACCGAAAAGGACAGGGGATATGGCTACACCTTC. Amino acid sequence: CASTEKDRGYGYTF.

This chain uses TRBV5-5 with TRBJ2-5; 11 bases map to TRBD2. The CDR3 is 15 residues long. Per germline, CDR1 SGHKS and CDR2 YYEKEE (reference sequence). With V trimmed by 4 bases and J by 5 bases, 7 bases remained unmatched. The CDR3 region has the DNA TGTGCCAGCAGCGGTAGCGGGAGGGTTGGGGAGACCCAGTACTTC. As protein: CASSGSGRVGETQYF.

The chain carries TRBV7-2 and TRBJ1-1, with TRBD1 matching 9 bases. Germline V gives CDR1 SGHTA, CDR2 FQGNSA. V was clipped by 3 bases and J by 5 bases; unmatched bases: 7. The CDR3 has 15 residues. The CDR3 sequence is CASSLFGTGTTEAFF. CDR3 DNA: TGTGCCAGCAGCTTGTTTGGGACAGGGACTACTGAAGCTTTCTTT.

The chain carries TRBV28 and TRBJ2-1; TRBD2 agrees at 11 bases. With 6 bases clipped from V and 4 bases from J, the junction kept 5 bases outside the gene matches. The germline V gene encodes CDR1 MDHEN and CDR2 SYDVKM. The CDR3 loop spans 15 amino acids. CDR3 loop: CASSPGTSGYNEQFF. DNA of the CDR3: TGTGCCAGCAGCCCTGGGACTAGCGGATACAATGAGCAGTTCTTC.

This clone was counted a few times. The rearrangement uses TRBV28 and TRBJ1-2; weak D call: TRBD1 (5 bases). V was shortened by 3 bases and J by 7 bases, with 15 bases between the two germline ends. Germline lookup yields CDR1 MDHEN and CDR2 SYDVKM. The CDR3 spans 14 residues. The CDR3 here is CASSFKSGRGGYTF. The CDR3 nucleotides read TGTGCCAGCAGTTTTAAGTCAGGGAGGGGTGGCTACACCTTC.